A single sample is the source of the 5 T cell receptor beta chains below, sequenced in a study of shared clonotypes between healthy human individuals. TCRdb's table, derived via immunoSEQ multiplex PCR, lists solely in-frame clones and lacks some. The table records about 1.5 million clones, 95% to 99% of them present only once. The sequenced sample was naive CD4+ T cells sorted from blood. As to subset: CD45RA+ positively selected. These receptors originate from a young man in good health.

CDR3 in DNA: TGTGCCAGCGACCGCTCTGGGGCCAACGTCCTGACTTTC. It yields the protein CASDRSGANVLTF. The gene calls are TRBV2 and TRBJ2-6; no clear D. With 8 bases removed from V and 0 bases from J, the gap between germline ends came to 5 bases. This CDR3 has 13 amino acids. Germline V gene data show CDR1 as SNHLY and CDR2 as FYNNEI.

Turning to this clone: The sample has other DNA sequences that encode this CDR3 too. This chain links TRBV10-3 with TRBJ1-5, with 10 nucleotides matching TRBD1. V shed 8 bases and J 2 bases; nucleotides not matched to a gene: 3. The length of the CDR3 is 14 residues. CDR1 ENHRY and CDR2 SYGVKD come from the germline V gene. Here the CDR3 DNA reads TGTGCCATCTCCGGGACAGGGGGCAATCAGCCCCAGCATTTT. Translated: CAISGTGGNQPQHF.

The V gene is TRBV2, the J gene TRBJ1-5; D gene uncertain. Germline V gives CDR1 SNHLY, CDR2 FYNNEI. The V gene lost 8 bases and the J gene lost 4 bases, with 9 bases spanning the gap. The length of the CDR3 is 12 residues. The CDR3 here is CASGTENQPQHF. The CDR3 coding sequence is TGTGCCAGCGGAACAGAAAATCAGCCCCAGCATTTT.

V and J are TRBV10-1 and TRBJ2-2; D gene unclear. This CDR3 contains 16 residues. The V and J ends lost 3 bases and 0 bases respectively, with 11 bases between them. Germline V gene data show CDR1 as WNHNN and CDR2 as SYGVQD (reference sequence). The CDR3 DNA reads TGCGCCAGCAGTGAAGGACGGATCGCGAACACCGGGGAGCTGTTTTTT. Translating gives CASSEGRIANTGELFF.

The rearrangement uses TRBV10-3 and TRBJ2-3; D not certain. V lost 0 bases and J lost 7, with 8 bases in between. There are 13 residues in the CDR3. In germline, CDR1 is ENHRY, CDR2 SYGVKD. The CDR3 loop reads CAISESSLYTQYF. Here the CDR3 DNA reads TGTGCCATCAGTGAGTCGAGTTTGTATACGCAGTATTTT.